This TCR beta chain stems from a study of CD8+ T cells in alopecia areata. Study-wide context: Treated patients received severity scores based on the percentage of scalp area affected.

Comment on this clone: The antigen is undetermined.

Study-wide results and caveats: Only a single nonresponder existed, so baseline CD8+ expansion links stay unclear.

Per the germline V gene, CDR1 is MGHRA and CDR2 is YSYEKL. This CDR3 region has 15 residues. Trimming removed 3 bases from V and 0 bases from J, with 9 bases in between. Treatment noted: oral pan-JAK inhibitor, 5-10 mg twice daily. The sequencing template was cDNA reverse transcribed from extracted RNA. The protocol was immunoSEQ multiplex PCR, while the TCRdb copy is restricted to in-frame clones and leaves out a portion. Of more than 150,000 clones in the sample, roughly 61% were seen once. The sample in question was CD8+ T cells sorted from blood, obtained at week 24, from a patient treated with tofacitinib. The gene calls are TRBV4-1 and TRBJ1-5, with D unresolved. The TCR was taken from a human donor with alopecia areata. The CDR3 DNA sequence: TGCGCCAGCAGCCAGGCCAGTACTAGCAATCAGCCCCAGCATTTT. Translating gives CASSQASTSNQPQHF.